This TCR beta chain was sequenced for a study of blood T cell repertoires in COVID-19. On the study more broadly: Collection of acute and convalescent COVID-19 samples took place in the United States, Italy and Spain. From T cells, B-cell-depleted T cells, or PBMCs came the material, which was cDNA or gDNA.

In the authors' workflow: Amplification from reference gene primers served as the basis for estimated nucleated cell counts. Assay used: immunoSEQ multiplex PCR; TCRdb lists only in-frame clones, some missing. For V, J and clone size, that table is used; D and trimming come from the DNA. The sample shows some 58,000 clones, over 90% of them seen only once. Trimming left V 5 bases short and J 4 bases short, with 20 bases between. Germline V lookup: CDR1 MNHEY, CDR2 SMNVEV (reference sequence). The CDR3 has 16 amino acids. This sequence originates from a middle-aged man with active COVID-19. The chain joins TRBV27 to TRBJ2-5; possible D gene TRBD1, 6 bases. The sample consisted of peripheral blood. CDR3: CASSPHRESYSETQYF. CDR3 in DNA: TGTGCCAGCAGTCCACACAGGGAAAGTTATTCAGAGACCCAGTACTTC.